The 27 T cell receptor beta chains in this list originate from one sample, sequenced in a study of blood T cells in healthy people across ages. Using a J-beta primer mix together with a sample-barcoded 5' primer, a second PCR was run for roughly 6 to 12 cycles. One entry per CDR3 protein, called by TCRdb with MiXCR from the 5' RACE reads. This table holds 790,000 or so distinct CDR3 sequences, 35% to 50% found once. The sample consisted of blood. These receptors all stem from an older man in good health.

Concerning this clonotype: One end of the junction fails to match germline, which may point to a read error. The chain recombines TRBV27 with TRBJ2-1; 11 nucleotides agree with TRBD2. The CDR3 covers 17 residues. CDR1 and CDR2 (germline): MNHEY, SMNVEV (reference sequence). In DNA, the CDR3 is TGTGCCAGCTCGACTAGCGGGACGGCCAGCTCCTACGATGAGCAGTTCTTC. It yields the protein CASSTSGTASSYDEQFF.

This clonotype has a count of ten or more. This chain uses TRBV5-1 with TRBJ1-6, with a weak D call TRBD1 (6 bases). Germline V gene data show CDR1 as SGHRS and CDR2 as YFSETQ. V dropped 3 bases and J dropped 4 bases, with 8 bases sitting between them. The CDR3 is made up of 14 amino acids. In DNA form, the CDR3 reads TGCGCCAGCAGCTCACAGGGTTATAATTCACCCCTCCACTTT. Residues: CASSSQGYNSPLHF.

In this sample, this clonotype turned up a few times. J is TRBJ2-3 and V is TRBV25-1; TRBD2 might be the D (5 bases). Germline-derived CDR1 and CDR2 are MGHDK and SYGVNS. The CDR3 extends over 15 amino acids. Trimming took off 7 bases at V and 2 bases at J, with 16 bases between the two ends. The CDR3 spells CASNGGGPNTDTQYF. For the CDR3, the DNA is TGTGCCAGCAATGGCGGAGGCCCCAACACAGATACGCAGTATTTT.

This clonotype has only a few counts. The chain is built from TRBV29-1 and TRBJ1-1; 7 positions agree with TRBD1. With 7 bases clipped from V and 5 bases from J, the junction kept 13 bases outside the gene matches. This CDR3 spans 14 amino acids. Germline V gene data show CDR1 as SQVTM and CDR2 as ANQGSEA. CDR3: CSAGTVERLTEAFF. In DNA form, the CDR3 reads TGCAGCGCTGGGACAGTGGAGCGTCTTACTGAAGCTTTCTTT.

The chain uses TRBV7-2 and TRBJ2-3, with 8 bases lining up with TRBD2. Germline CDR1 is SGHTA and CDR2 is FQGNSA. V lost 3 bases to trimming and J lost 6 bases; unmatched junction nucleotides: 11. This CDR3 contains 16 residues. The CDR3 reads CASSFMSREGLDTQYF. The CDR3 DNA is TGTGCCAGCAGCTTCATGAGCCGGGAGGGCCTGGATACGCAGTATTTT.

CDR3 nucleotide sequence: TGTGCCAGCAGCGCTACAGGGCGGGACGGCTACACCTTC. Translation: CASSATGRDGYTF. The chain uses TRBV7-3 and TRBJ1-2; possibly TRBD1 for D (6 bases). Germline-derived CDR1 and CDR2 are SGHTA and FQGTGA. This CDR3 is built from 13 residues. Trimming removed 5 bases from V and 8 bases from J, with 15 bases in between.

The CDR3 nucleotides read TGTGCCAGCAGCGCCCTTAGCGGCCGGGGCGAGCAGTACTTC. This sequence encodes CASSALSGRGEQYF. The chain recombines TRBV7-9 with TRBJ2-7; D is possibly TRBD2 (6 bases). The CDR3 extends over 14 amino acids. Trimming stripped 5 bases from V and 6 bases from J, with 17 bases between. Germline-derived CDR1 and CDR2 are SEHNR and FQNEAQ (reference sequence).

In the case of this clonotype: The germline gene is not matched at one end of the junction; a read error may be the cause. This chain links TRBV2 with TRBJ2-3, with no clear D. Germline CDR1 reads SNHLY; CDR2 reads FYNNEI. There are 15 residues in the CDR3. In nucleotides, the CDR3 is TGTGCCAGCAGTGAAGGACGACTGAGCACAGAGACGCAGTATTTT. Its translation is CASSEGRLSTETQYF. The variable domain in full, completed from reference TRBV2 and TRBJ2-3, reads EPEVTQTPSHQVTQMGQEVILRCVPISNHLYFYWYRQILGQKVEFLVSFYNNEISEKSEIFDDQFSVERPDGSNFTLKIRSTKLEDSAMYFCASSEGRLSTETQYFGPGTRLTVL.

The chain carries TRBV12-3 or TRBV12-4 and TRBJ2-1, with 13 bases matching TRBD2. The J call could be wrong; TRBJ2-7 is a better fit for the DNA end. This CDR3 is 16 amino acids long. CDR3 sequence: CASSRTSGRYYNEQYF. The CDR3 coding sequence is TGTGCCAGCAGTCGGACTAGCGGGAGATACTACAATGAGCAGTACTTC.

The chain is built from TRBV6-1 and TRBJ2-4; D is perhaps TRBD1 (7 bases). The CDR3 runs 16 residues. Trimming removed 2 bases from V and 9 bases from J, with 20 bases in between. Looked up from germline, CDR1 is MNHNS and CDR2 is SASEGT. The CDR3 reads CASSEWRDSGGSIQYF. The CDR3 coding sequence is TGTGCCAGCAGTGAATGGCGGGACAGCGGAGGGAGCATTCAGTACTTC.

The genes are TRBV15 and TRBJ2-7; D gene ambiguous. The last part of the DNA fits TRBJ2-5 better; the J call may be wrong. The CDR3 length is 13 residues. CDR1 LNHNV and CDR2 YYDKDF come from the germline V gene (reference sequence). The CDR3 region has the DNA TGTGCCACCAGCAAGGCTATTTCGGAGACCCAGTACTTC. Translating it yields CATSKAISETQYF.

In DNA, the CDR3 is TGCGCCAGCAGCTTAGGAACAGGGTCCTACACTGAAGCTTTCTTT. Translating gives CASSLGTGSYTEAFF. The V gene is TRBV5-1, the J gene TRBJ1-1; TRBD1 might be the D (6 bases). The germline gives CDR1 SGHRS, CDR2 YFSETQ. V was pared by 2 bases and J by 3 bases, with 14 bases between. The CDR3 has 15 amino acids. Combining the CDR3 with reference TRBV5-1 and TRBJ1-1 gives the whole variable domain KAGVTQTPRYLIKTRGQQVTLSCSPISGHRSVSWYQQTPGQGLQFLFEYFSETQRNKGNFPGRFSGRQFSNSRSEMNVSTLELGDSALYLCASSLGTGSYTEAFFGQGTRLTVV.

The gene calls are TRBV6-2 or TRBV6-3 and TRBJ2-7; the match to TRBD1 covers 8 bases. Germline V gene sequence: CDR1 MNHEY, CDR2 SVGEGT. The trim removed 8 bases at V and 5 bases at J, leaving 11 bases unmatched. This CDR3 has 14 residues. CDR3 sequence: CASLDVRGPNEQYF. As DNA, the CDR3 is TGTGCCAGCCTGGACGTCAGGGGGCCTAACGAGCAGTACTTC.

Turning to this clonotype: Germline and junction disagree at one end, which may indicate a read error. The rearrangement links TRBV12-3 or TRBV12-4 to TRBJ2-1; no clear D gene. The length of the CDR3 is 15 residues. The CDR3 DNA is TGTGCCGGCAGTTTGAGGAGTGATCATGTCAATGAGCAGTTCTTC. It codes for CAGSLRSDHVNEQFF.

The J gene is TRBJ2-7, the V gene TRBV6-1; possibly TRBD1 or TRBD2 for D (5 bases each). The V gene's germline CDR1 is MNHNS and CDR2 SASEGT. The V end was cut by 4 bases, the J end by 6 bases, with 13 bases between. The CDR3 sequence is 13 residues long. The chain's CDR3 is CASSVERDGEQYF. CDR3 bases: TGTGCCAGCAGTGTCGAACGGGACGGCGAGCAGTACTTC.

This chain uses TRBV2 with TRBJ2-2; 8 bases align to TRBD2. Germline values: CDR1 SNHLY, CDR2 FYNNEI. The ends lost 7 bases at V and 7 bases at J; junction bases unmatched: 2. The length of the CDR3 is 12 residues. CDR3: CASTREVGELFF. DNA for the CDR3: TGTGCCAGCACGCGGGAGGTCGGGGAGCTGTTTTTT.

The genes are TRBV20-1 and TRBJ1-2; D unclear. With 6 bases removed from V and 6 bases from J, the gap between germline ends came to 14 bases. The CDR3 length is 12 residues. Germline values: CDR1 DFQATT, CDR2 SNEGSKA (reference sequence). Here the CDR3 reads CSALTPQDGYTF. The CDR3 DNA reads TGCAGTGCCCTAACACCCCAGGATGGCTACACCTTC.

In this sample, this clonotype turned up once. The chain couples TRBV3-1 to TRBJ1-4; no firm D call. V dropped 4 bases and J dropped 8 bases, with 11 bases sitting between them. Per germline, CDR1 LGHDT and CDR2 YNNKEL (reference sequence). CDR3 length equals 13 residues. The CDR3 reads CASSLLAGEKLFF. The CDR3 DNA reads as TGTGCCAGCAGCCTTCTCGCCGGAGAAAAACTGTTTTTT.

This chain joins TRBV3-1 and TRBJ2-3, with 7 bases that match TRBD2. This CDR3 spans 14 amino acids. With V trimmed by 4 bases and J by 5 bases, 6 bases remained unmatched. The V gene's germline CDR1 is LGHDT and CDR2 YNNKEL (reference sequence). This chain's CDR3 is CASSPPGGRDTQYF. The CDR3 region has the DNA TGTGCCAGCAGCCCCCCGGGGGGAAGAGATACGCAGTATTTT.

In regard to this clonotype: Being one base from a much bigger clone, this may be a read error. The chain couples TRBV4-1 to TRBJ2-3, with D unresolved. CDR3 size: 14 residues. Germline CDR1 is MGHRA and CDR2 is YSYEKL. DNA of the CDR3: TGCGCCGGCAGCCTGCCGGGCCCCACAGATACGCAGTATTTT. Encoded protein: CAGSLPGPTDTQYF.

This chain joins TRBV28 and TRBJ2-1; TRBD2 might be the D (6 bases). The end of the DNA is better explained by TRBJ2-7, so the J call may be wrong. The germline V gene has CDR1 MDHEN and CDR2 SYDVKM. This CDR3 spans 16 amino acids. CDR3 sequence (DNA): TGTGCCAGCAGTCCGCTAGCGCTCCAAGGATACAATGAGCAGTACTTC. Protein sequence: CASSPLALQGYNEQYF.

This clonotype was picked up one time. The rearrangement joins TRBV28 to TRBJ1-1, with D possibly matching TRBD1 (6 bases). In germline, CDR1 is MDHEN, CDR2 SYDVKM. The CDR3 sequence is 13 residues long. V lost 6 bases, J lost 10 bases, and 18 bases lay in between. DNA for the CDR3: TGTGCCAGCAGCCTAGGGGGGGCGCGTGGAGCTTTCTTT. As protein: CASSLGGARGAFF.

CDR3 sequence (DNA): TGTGCCAGCTCACCAGAAGGGACAGGCTACGAGCAGTACTTC. Protein sequence: CASSPEGTGYEQYF. The chain has TRBV18 and TRBJ2-5; TRBD1 matches at 8 bases. The better agreement between TRBJ2-7 and the DNA end casts doubt on the J call. Germline V gives CDR1 KGHSH, CDR2 LQKENI. The CDR3 extends over 14 amino acids.

To note about this clonotype: A read error may explain this, as a much larger clone is one base away. This rearrangement joins TRBV5-1 to TRBJ2-7; D is undetermined. The V and J ends lost 6 bases and 5 bases respectively, with 9 bases between them. CDR3 length equals 11 residues. Looked up from germline, CDR1 is SGHRS and CDR2 is YFSETQ. The CDR3 sequence is CASNQLHEQYF. CDR3 nucleotide sequence: TGCGCCAGCAACCAACTCCACGAGCAGTACTTC.

The chain joins TRBV29-1 to TRBJ2-3; TRBD2 agrees at 9 bases. CDR3 size: 12 residues. Germline loops: CDR1 SQVTM, CDR2 ANQGSEA. Trimming removed 7 bases from V and 6 bases from J; junction bases left unmatched: 5. CDR3 nucleotide sequence: TGCAGCGATAGCGGGAGTGGTGATACGCAGTATTTT. Amino acid sequence: CSDSGSGDTQYF.

The chain is built from TRBV15 and TRBJ2-7, with unresolved D. Per the germline V gene, CDR1 is LNHNV and CDR2 is YYDKDF (reference sequence). The CDR3 extends over 12 amino acids. Trimming shortened V by 0 bases and J by 4 bases, and 4 bases separated the two germline ends. The CDR3: CATSRDKYEQYF. The DNA of the CDR3 is TGTGCCACCAGCAGAGACAAATACGAGCAGTACTTC.

The rearrangement links TRBV28 to TRBJ2-7, with D maybe TRBD2 (7 bases). V was trimmed by 1 base and J by 6 bases, leaving 13 bases between them. CDR1 MDHEN and CDR2 SYDVKM come from the germline V gene. The CDR3 consists of 14 residues. The CDR3 DNA follows: TGTGCCAGCAGTTTATCCTGGGGGGGCGGCGAGCAGTACTTC. Protein sequence: CASSLSWGGGEQYF.